This TCR beta chain originates from a study of cytomegalovirus exposure and HLA in healthy donors. PCR used 60 Vbeta primers and 13 Jbeta primers. As originally analysed: Later, about 80 million unique TCR beta chains were counted in an analysis, and about 10 million of them were shared. Sequencing used immunoSEQ multiplex PCR; TCRdb keeps in-frame clones, though not all of them. Clone size and the V and J calls come from that table; the DNA yielded D and trimming. The data show some 67,000 clones, and the top ten clones hold over 1.5%. The V gene's germline CDR1 is SNHLY and CDR2 FYNNEI. Deletions cut 6 bases from V and 9 bases from J, with 11 bases between. The CDR3 runs 11 residues.

The chain links TRBV2 to TRBJ1-2; D possibly corresponds to TRBD1 (6 bases). This sequence originates from a woman in her 30s in good health and CMV-seronegative. Sequencing was done on a sample of PBMCs. CDR3 protein: CASRGQGSYTF. CDR3 DNA sequence: TGTGCCAGCAGAGGGCAGGGGAGCTACACCTTC.